This T cell receptor beta chain appears in the sequencing data of a study of blood T cell repertoires in COVID-19. Looking at the study overall: In each case, the material was cDNA or gDNA derived from T cells, B-cell-depleted T cells, or PBMCs.

Using immunoSEQ multiplex PCR, the repertoire was profiled, and TCRdb retains in-frame clones only, with some absent. This table has roughly 120,000 clones, roughly three quarters appearing once. This CDR3 contains 15 residues. V was shortened by 7 bases and J by 0 bases, with 16 bases between the two germline ends. Germline assignment: CDR1 SGHDT and CDR2 YYEEEE. This chain connects TRBV5-6 to TRBJ1-1; no definite D call. The TCR originated in an elderly woman with acute or convalescent COVID-19. Sequenced sample: peripheral blood. The CDR3 loop reads CASGYYSSMNTEAFF. The CDR3 region has the DNA TGTGCCAGCGGCTACTACTCTAGTATGAACACTGAAGCTTTCTTT.